Reported below is one T cell receptor beta chain. Antigen specificity is unknown. Primers for the PCR totalled 60 Vbeta and 13 Jbeta. The repertoire was sequenced with immunoSEQ multiplex PCR; TCRdb's copy has only in-frame clones and lacks some. The sample holds 210,000 or so clones, roughly four fifths seen once. The data belong to a study of cytomegalovirus exposure and HLA in healthy donors. Study findings and constraints: Sequencing likely caused a cluster of highly shared sequence variants.

Germline V lookup: CDR1 LNHDA, CDR2 SQIVND (reference sequence). CDR3 length: 16 residues. With 3 bases removed from V and 0 bases from J, the gap between germline ends came to 14 bases. The TCR sequence derives from a girl between 5 and 17 years old in good health and CMV-seronegative. This chain joins TRBV19 and TRBJ2-5, with D unclear. What was sequenced was PBMCs. CDR3 nucleotides: TGTGCCAGTAGTATTTCTCCCCCCTCGTACCAAGAGACCCAGTACTTC. Its protein product is CASSISPPSYQETQYF.